The rows below give T cell receptor beta chains drawn from one sample of a study of blood T cell repertoires in COVID-19. The method was immunoSEQ multiplex PCR; TCRdb's version includes in-frame clones alone and lacks a portion of them. The sample shows under 250,000 clones, roughly 80% of them seen only once. Sequencing was carried out using peripheral blood. These TCRs come from a man aged 50-60 years with active or convalescent COVID-19. Both conserved end residues are part of each CDR3. A D gene is named only where the DNA matches it firmly. Clone size is shown for a subset of rows, as once, few, many or a class of expanded clone.

D gene | J gene | V gene | clone size | CDR3 DNA | CDR3 protein
NA | TRBJ2-7 | TRBV6-2/TRBV6-3 | NA | TGTGCCAGCAGTTACTCAAGCGATTCTGACGAGCAGTACTTC | CASSYSSDSDEQYF
NA | TRBJ1-4 | TRBV28 | NA | TGTGCCAGCATTCCCCCGGACGGCGGAGGAAAACTGTTTTTT | CASIPPDGGGKLFF
TRBD1 | TRBJ2-5 | TRBV6-5 | once | TGTGCCAGCAGTTCCGGGACAGGGGGGGAGACCCAGTACTTC | CASSSGTGGETQYF
NA | TRBJ2-7 | TRBV28 | NA | TGTGCCAGCAGTTTATTGTTAGCGGAGTCCTACGAGCAGTACTTC | CASSLLLAESYEQYF
NA | TRBJ1-1 | TRBV5-1 | few | TGCGCCAGCTGCAAACAGGGGAACACTGAAGCTTTCTTT | CASCKQGNTEAFF
NA | TRBJ2-7 | TRBV12-2 | NA | TGTGCAAGTCGCTTAGCGAAAGGGGGCGAAATCTCCTACGAGCAGTACTTC | CASRLAKGGEISYEQYF
NA | TRBJ1-6 | TRBV11-2 | NA | TGTGCCAGCAGCTTAGTTACGAGCTCCTATAATTCACCCCTCCACTTT | CASSLVTSSYNSPLHF
TRBD2 | TRBJ2-3 | TRBV5-1 | NA | TGCGCCAGCAGCTTGACTAGCGGGACCACAGATACGCAGTATTTT | CASSLTSGTTDTQYF
TRBD2 | TRBJ2-7 | TRBV5-1 | NA | TGCGCCAGCAGCTTGAACGGGGGGAGCTCCTACGAGCAGTACTTC | CASSLNGGSSYEQYF
NA | TRBJ1-5 | TRBV2 | NA | TGTGCCAGCACCCCCGGAGTAAGTAGCAATCAGCCCCAGCATTTT | CASTPGVSSNQPQHF
NA | TRBJ1-1 | TRBV19 | NA | TGTGCCAGTATGAAACTGACTGGGAACACTGAAGCTTTCTTT | CASMKLTGNTEAFF
NA | TRBJ2-7 | TRBV30 | few | TGTGCCTGGACCCGCTCGATCCCGAGCTCCTACGAGCAGTACTTC | CAWTRSIPSSYEQYF
NA | TRBJ1-6 | TRBV6-1 | NA | TGTGCCAGCAGTGAAGCAGCGCCTTATAATTCACCCCTCCACTTT | CASSEAAPYNSPLHF
NA | TRBJ1-4 | TRBV5-1 | NA | TGCGCCAGCAGCTTGGGACATGCAACTAATGAAAAACTGTTTTTT | CASSLGHATNEKLFF
TRBD1 | TRBJ1-2 | TRBV7-9 | NA | TGTGCCAGCAGCTTAGCGGGACAGGGGAACTATGGCTACACCTTC | CASSLAGQGNYGYTF
TRBD2 | TRBJ2-7 | TRBV10-3 | NA | TGTGCCATCAGGAGCGGGGGTAGCTCCTACGAGCAGTACTTC | CAIRSGGSSYEQYF
NA | TRBJ2-6 | TRBV4-3 | NA | TGCGCCAGCAGCCAAGATCTGCGACAGGACAGCTCTGGGGCCAACGTCCTGACTTTC | CASSQDLRQDSSGANVLTF
TRBD1 | TRBJ1-4 | TRBV9 | NA | TGTGCCAGCAGCGCGCAGGGGGCTTTGGAAAAACTGTTTTTT | CASSAQGALEKLFF
NA | TRBJ1-3 | TRBV7-2 | NA | TGTGCCAGCAGCTCGGTCCCCTATGGAAACACCATATATTTT | CASSSVPYGNTIYF
TRBD2 | TRBJ2-7 | TRBV7-9 | NA | TGTGCCAGCAGCTTTGGACTAGCCGCCTACGAGCAGTACTTC | CASSFGLAAYEQYF
NA | TRBJ1-2 | TRBV6-5 | NA | TGTGCCAGCAGTTACTCGAAACAGTCAGTGGGCTACACCTTC | CASSYSKQSVGYTF
NA | TRBJ1-1 | TRBV19 | NA | TGTGCCAGTAGTATTACCCGCGACACTGAAGCTTTCTTT | CASSITRDTEAFF
TRBD2 | TRBJ2-5 | TRBV7-3 | NA | TGTGCCAGCAGCTTAGGGACTAGCGGACAAGAGACCCAGTACTTC | CASSLGTSGQETQYF
NA | TRBJ1-5 | TRBV7-9 | NA | TGTGCCAGCAGCTTAGCGGGCGATCAGCCCCAGCATTTT | CASSLAGDQPQHF
NA | TRBJ1-2 | TRBV21-1 | NA | TGTGCCAGCAGCGATGACAGGGGTGTCTATGGCTACACCTTC | CASSDDRGVYGYTF
TRBD2 | TRBJ2-5 | TRBV7-9 | NA | TGTGCCAGCAGCTTAGGTAGCGGGGATGGGAAAGAGACCCAGTACTTC | CASSLGSGDGKETQYF
NA | TRBJ2-7 | TRBV10-3 | once | TGTGCCACAGCCGACAGGTTAGGCTACGAGCAGTACTTC | CATADRLGYEQYF
TRBD2 | TRBJ2-3 | TRBV28 | NA | TGTGCCAGCAGTACACTAGCGGGGGGGACAGATACGCAGTATTTT | CASSTLAGGTDTQYF
NA | TRBJ1-1 | TRBV3-1/TRBV3-2 | NA | TGTGCCAGCAGCCACTCCTACAGGGAGGGGGCTGAAGCTTTCTTT | CASSHSYREGAEAFF
NA | TRBJ1-2 | TRBV23-1 | NA | TGCGCCAGCTGCCCTTACCGTCGGGGGGCAATATTGGGCTACACCTTC | CASCPYRRGAILGYTF
NA | TRBJ2-7 | TRBV5-1 | NA | TGCGCCAGCAGCAGACAAGGCCTCTACGAGCAGTACTTC | CASSRQGLYEQYF
TRBD1 | TRBJ1-1 | TRBV7-9 | few | TGTGCCAGCAGCTTAGGGCAGGGGGCAGGTACTGAAGCTTTCTTT | CASSLGQGAGTEAFF
TRBD1 | TRBJ1-4 | TRBV6-5 | NA | TGTGCCAGCAGGGACAGGGGGCGTGAAAAACTGTTTTTT | CASRDRGREKLFF
TRBD1 | TRBJ2-1 | TRBV3-1/TRBV3-2 | few | TGTGCCAGCAGCCTTCTTTCCGGGACAGGGGGAGGTGAGCAGTTCTTC | CASSLLSGTGGGEQFF
TRBD1 | TRBJ1-4 | TRBV28 | NA | TGTGCCAGCAATGAGATGGGGACAGGGGTGGAAAAACTGTTTTTT | CASNEMGTGVEKLFF
TRBD2 | TRBJ2-3 | TRBV5-4 | NA | TGTGCCAGCAGCTTGGAGAAGCGGGATACAGATACGCAGTATTTT | CASSLEKRDTDTQYF
TRBD2 | TRBJ2-3 | TRBV7-2 | NA | TGTGCCAGCAGCTCCCAGCGGGGGGGCCAAATAGATACGCAGTATTTT | CASSSQRGGQIDTQYF
TRBD1 | TRBJ1-2 | TRBV15 | once | TGTGCCACCAGCAGAGAGGACAGGGACACCTATGGCTACACCTTC | CATSREDRDTYGYTF